Sequencing of this TCR beta chain was carried out in a study of monozygotic twins with inflammatory bowel disease. In regard to this clonotype: The antigen remains unidentified.

Study-wide results and limits: Individual T cell subtypes were not distinguishable.

It was around 3.5 ug of total RNA that each TCR library used. Template switching added UMIs carrying a 6-nucleotide sample barcode. TCRdb re-called the 5' RACE reads; one entry per CDR3 protein, DNA not given. The ten top clones account for 2% to 3%, within a sample of roughly 140,000 distinct CDR3 sequences. The CDR3 is 14 amino acids. J is TRBJ1-5 and V is TRBV12-3 or TRBV12-4; the TCRdb call, TRBD1, lacks DNA for checking. This TCR was recovered from a human donor with ulcerative colitis or Crohn's disease, or a healthy co-twin of an affected twin (not recorded which). The specimen was blood. The CDR3 loop reads CASSGDSYNQPQHF.